This TCR beta chain was profiled in a study of blood T cell repertoires in COVID-19. Study overall: Collection of acute and convalescent COVID-19 samples took place in the United States, Italy and Spain. From T cells, B-cell-depleted T cells, or PBMCs came the material, which was cDNA or gDNA.

The V and J ends lost 1 base and 7 bases respectively, with 14 bases between them. Germline assignment: CDR1 SSHAT and CDR2 FNYEAQ (reference sequence). The CDR3 runs 15 residues. The assay was immunoSEQ multiplex PCR, and TCRdb's table has in-frame clones only and misses some. The sample lists 250,000 to 300,000 clones; 90% were seen once. The chain is built from TRBV7-7 and TRBJ2-1; perhaps TRBD1 as D (5 bases). The TCR originated in a woman aged 55-69 years with COVID-19, enrolled during active disease. The specimen was peripheral blood. The CDR3 DNA reads TGTGCCAGCAGCTTAGTTCGGGCAGGGTGGAATGAGCAGTTCTTC. Protein: CASSLVRAGWNEQFF.